This TCR beta chain is drawn from a study of T cells expressing NK-cell markers. The CDR3 contains 15 residues. Germline V CDR1 and CDR2: SGHRS, YFSETQ. For TCR beta, cDNA was produced by 5'RACE template switching with UMIs. TCRdb derives one entry per CDR3 protein from the 5' RACE reads, leaving out DNA. The sample table includes 150,000 to 180,000 distinct CDR3 sequences. Findings of the study overall: A few donors' CD3+CD56-NKG2C+ cells were dominated by the same clonotypes.

Details on this clonotype: The antigen remains unidentified.

This sequence joins TRBV5-1 and TRBJ2-3; with no DNA, the TCRdb D assignment of TRBD2 cannot be verified. Sequencing was done on a sample of blood T cells: a sorted CD56 or NKG2C T cell subset, CD4+ or CD8+ T cells, or bulk PBMC T cells (not recorded which). The TCR was taken from a woman aged 50 to 65 in good health. The CDR3 region is CASSLVDGITDTQYF.